Detailed here is one T cell receptor beta chain. The data are from a study of blood T cell repertoires in COVID-19. As for the study in general: Nucleic acid was either cDNA or gDNA, and it came from T cells, B-cell-depleted T cells, or PBMCs.

The CDR3 contains 17 residues. Germline assignment: CDR1 LGHNA and CDR2 YNFKEQ. V lost 0 bases and J lost 6, with 18 bases in between. Method: immunoSEQ multiplex PCR; TCRdb's copy keeps in-frame clones and lacks some. The sample shows nearly 70,000 clones, 75% to 95% of them seen only once. This receptor was obtained from a man aged 35 to 55 with COVID-19, enrolled during active disease. Sequences were obtained from peripheral blood. V and J are TRBV4-2 and TRBJ1-5; D might be TRBD1 (5 bases). The CDR3 sequence is CASSQEIRRVVGQPQHF. DNA of the CDR3: TGTGCCAGCAGCCAAGAAATTCGCAGGGTGGTCGGTCAGCCCCAGCATTTT.